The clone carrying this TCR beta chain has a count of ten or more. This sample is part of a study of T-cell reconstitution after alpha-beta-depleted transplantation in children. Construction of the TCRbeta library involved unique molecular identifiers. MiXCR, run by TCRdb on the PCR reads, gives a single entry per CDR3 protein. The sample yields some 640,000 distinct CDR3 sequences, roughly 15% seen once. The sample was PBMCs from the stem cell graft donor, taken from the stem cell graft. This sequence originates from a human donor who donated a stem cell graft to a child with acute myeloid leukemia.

CDR3 loop: CSAKNRNTQYF. CDR3 DNA sequence: TGCAGTGCTAAGAATAGGAATACGCAGTATTTT. The chain joins TRBV20-1 to TRBJ2-3; D not resolved. The germline CDR1 and CDR2 sequences are DFQATT and SNEGSKA (reference sequence). The CDR3 has 11 amino acids. Trimming removed 4 bases at V and 7 bases at J, with 9 bases between.